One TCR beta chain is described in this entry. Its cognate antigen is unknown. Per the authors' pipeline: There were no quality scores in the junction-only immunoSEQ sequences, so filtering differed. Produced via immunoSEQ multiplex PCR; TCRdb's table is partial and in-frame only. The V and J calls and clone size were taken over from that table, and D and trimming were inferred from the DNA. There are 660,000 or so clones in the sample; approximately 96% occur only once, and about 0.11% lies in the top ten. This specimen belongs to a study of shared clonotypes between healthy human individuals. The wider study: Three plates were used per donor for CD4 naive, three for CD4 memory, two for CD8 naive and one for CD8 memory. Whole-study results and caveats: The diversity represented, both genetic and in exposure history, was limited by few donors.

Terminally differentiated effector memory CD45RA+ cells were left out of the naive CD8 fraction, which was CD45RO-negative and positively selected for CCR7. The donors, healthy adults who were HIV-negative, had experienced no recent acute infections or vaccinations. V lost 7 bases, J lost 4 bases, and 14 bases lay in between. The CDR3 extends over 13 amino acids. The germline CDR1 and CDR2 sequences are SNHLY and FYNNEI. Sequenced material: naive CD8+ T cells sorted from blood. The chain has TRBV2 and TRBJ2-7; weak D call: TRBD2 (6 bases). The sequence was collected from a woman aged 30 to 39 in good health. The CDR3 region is CASIGRDSYEQYF. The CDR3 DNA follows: TGTGCCAGCATTGGACGGGACTCGTACGAGCAGTACTTC.